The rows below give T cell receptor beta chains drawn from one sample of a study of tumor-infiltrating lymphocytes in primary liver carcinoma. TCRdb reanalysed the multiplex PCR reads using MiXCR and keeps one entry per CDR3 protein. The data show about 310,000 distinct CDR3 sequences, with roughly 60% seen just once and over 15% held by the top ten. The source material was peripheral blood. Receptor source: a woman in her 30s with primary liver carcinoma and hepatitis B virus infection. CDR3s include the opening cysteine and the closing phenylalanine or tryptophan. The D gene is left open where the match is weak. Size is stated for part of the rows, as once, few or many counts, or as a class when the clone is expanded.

TGTGCTAGTGTCCCGGGACAGGGGGCGCTTGGGGCCAACGTCCTGACTTTC | CASVPGQGALGANVLTF | TRBD1 | TRBV12-5 | few | TRBJ2-6
TGTGCCATCAGTGGGGGGACAGGAGCCTACGAGCAGTACTTC | CAISGGTGAYEQYF | TRBD1 | TRBV10-3 | - | TRBJ2-7
TGTGCCAGCAGTTGGGGCAGGGCCGGAGGGGAGCAGCTCTTC | CASSWGRAGGEQLF | - | TRBV6-5 | - | TRBJ2-1
TGTGCCAGCAGTTACCTAAAAGGGACAGGGTACAATGAGCAGTTCTTC | CASSYLKGTGYNEQFF | TRBD1 | TRBV6-6 | - | TRBJ2-1
TGTGCCAGCAGTTACGGGACTGCCAACGAGCAGTACTTC | CASSYGTANEQYF | - | TRBV6-5 | many | TRBJ2-7
TGTGCCAGTAGCTTATGTCGGGGTACGCAGTATTTT | CASSLCRGTQYF | - | TRBV11-2 | - | TRBJ2-3
TGCGCCAGCAGCCCTTTTTGGGGCGGCGATACCGCACCCCTTTTT | CASSPFWGGDTAPLF | - | TRBV4-1 | few | TRBJ1-1
TGTGCCAGCAGCTTGCAGGACAGTCAAGAGACCCAGTACTTC | CASSLQDSQETQYF | - | TRBV5-6 | few | TRBJ2-5
TGTGCCAGCATGTCGGGATCGAACACCGGGGAGCTGTTTTTT | CASMSGSNTGELFF | - | TRBV13 | few | TRBJ2-2
TGTGCCAGCCGCTTCGAGGGGACAGGGTCCTACGAGCAGTACTTC | CASRFEGTGSYEQYF | TRBD1 | TRBV7-8 | few | TRBJ2-7
TGTGCCAGCAGGGGGTACCAAGAGACCCAGTACTTC | CASRGYQETQYF | - | TRBV2 | - | TRBJ2-5
TGTGCCAGCAGCCACCGACCCGGACTAGCGGGAGAGGGTACGCAGTATTTT | CASSHRPGLAGEGTQYF | TRBD2 | TRBV11-2 | many | TRBJ2-3
TGTGCCAGCAGCTTGCCGGCCTCCAGTTACAGCTCCTACGAGCAGTACTTC | CASSLPASSYSSYEQYF | - | TRBV11-2 | many | TRBJ2-7
TGTGCCAGCAGTCCGATAAAGACTAGCGGGAGGGTGGATGAGCAGTTCTTC | CASSPIKTSGRVDEQFF | TRBD2 | TRBV12-3/TRBV12-4 | few | TRBJ2-1
TGTGCCAGCTCAGGGTTACAGCGGAATCAGCCCCAGCATTTT | CASSGLQRNQPQHF | - | TRBV12-3/TRBV12-4 | many | TRBJ1-5
TGTGCCGGCAGCTTGAAGGGACTATCGAGCACCGGGGAGCTGTTTTTT | CAGSLKGLSSTGELFF | TRBD2 | TRBV11-3 | - | TRBJ2-2
TGTGCCAGCAGTGCTCAAGGGGGAGGGCCTTCCTACGAGCAGTACTTC | CASSAQGGGPSYEQYF | - | TRBV6-5 | - | TRBJ2-7
TGTGCCAGCAGCTTGTCTACTAGCGGGATAGGGACCCAGTACTTC | CASSLSTSGIGTQYF | TRBD2 | TRBV5-6 | few | TRBJ2-5
TGTGCCAGCAGTTTGCACTGTGGGGCCAACGTCCTGACTTTC | CASSLHCGANVLTF | - | TRBV12-3/TRBV12-4 | - | TRBJ2-6
TGTGCCAGCAGGGTGGGGGGCGATAACAATCAGCCCCAGCATTTT | CASRVGGDNNQPQHF | - | TRBV6-6 | many | TRBJ1-5
TGTGCCAGCACCCCTGACATCTCCTACGAGCAGTACTTC | CASTPDISYEQYF | - | TRBV28 | few | TRBJ2-7
TGTGCCAGCAGCTTCGCTAGCGGGAGCTCCTACAATGAGCAGTTCTTC | CASSFASGSSYNEQFF | TRBD2 | TRBV11-2 | many | TRBJ2-1
TGTGTCAGCATCAAGGACCAGCGGGTACTATACAATGAGCAGTTCTTC | CVSIKDQRVLYNEQFF | - | TRBV5-5 | - | TRBJ2-1
TGTGCCAGCGATTCCGGGAATTCCTACAATGAGCAGTTCTTC | CASDSGNSYNEQFF | - | TRBV6-1 | - | TRBJ2-1
TGCAGCGTCCCCAGGGTTTACAATGAGCAGTTCTTC | CSVPRVYNEQFF | - | TRBV29-1 | many | TRBJ2-1
TGTGCCAGCAGTTACTTTCCACGAAGTGCAACTAATGAAAAACTGTTTTTT | CASSYFPRSATNEKLFF | - | TRBV6-5 | - | TRBJ1-4
TGTGCTAGCAGCCTGACAGGGGCGCGAGATATGCAGTATTTT | CASSLTGARDMQYF | TRBD1 | TRBV11-3 | - | TRBJ2-3
TGTGCCAGCAGTCCAAGGAGTAAGCAGTACTTC | CASSPRSKQYF | - | TRBV28 | few | TRBJ2-7
TGTGCCAGCAGTTCAGGGGAAACGTACTCTGGAAACACCATATATTTT | CASSSGETYSGNTIYF | - | TRBV2 | few | TRBJ1-3
TGTGCCAGCTCACAACAGGGACAGAAAAACACCGGGGAGCTGTTTTTT | CASSQQGQKNTGELFF | TRBD1 | TRBV18 | - | TRBJ2-2
TGTGCCAGCAGGTCAGGTGGAGGGGCCACAGATACGCAGTATTTT | CASRSGGGATDTQYF | - | TRBV12-3/TRBV12-4 | - | TRBJ2-3
TGTGCCAGCAGCTCCGACCTAGCGGGAAGCGAGCAGTTTTTC | CASSSDLAGSEQFF | TRBD2 | TRBV11-2 | - | TRBJ2-1
TGTGCCGGGAGGAGGAACATCGGGGAGCTGTTTTTT | CAGRRNIGELFF | - | TRBV6-6 | - | TRBJ2-2
TGTGCCAGCAGTTACGGGGGATCAAACAATGAGCAGTTCTTC | CASSYGGSNNEQFF | - | TRBV6-5 | many | TRBJ2-1
TGCAGCGTTGAAGGGACCTACAATGAAAAACTGTTTTTT | CSVEGTYNEKLFF | - | TRBV29-1 | many | TRBJ1-4
TGTGCCACCGGCCCGCGGGGGAGGGACGAGCAGTACTTC | CATGPRGRDEQYF | TRBD2 | TRBV24-1 | once | TRBJ2-7
TGTGCCAGCAAGTTGCTCCAGAACACCGGGGAGCTGTTTTTT | CASKLLQNTGELFF | - | TRBV6-2/TRBV6-3 | few | TRBJ2-2
TGTGCCAGCAGCCAAGAAAAACGGTGCTACACCTTC | CASSQEKRCYTF | - | TRBV14 | - | TRBJ1-2
TGTGCCAGCAGTACGCCGGGACTCGGGTCCATTATAGCCAAAAACATTCAGTACTTC | CASSTPGLGSIIAKNIQYF | - | TRBV28 | - | TRBJ2-4
TGTGCCAACAGGCCTGCGGGTTCGCAAGCTCTCTTT | CANRPAGSQALF | - | TRBV12-3/TRBV12-4 | - | TRBJ1-1
TGTGTCACCAGTGATTTCGTCTCGGGAGCCGGGGAGCTGTTTTTT | CVTSDFVSGAGELFF | - | TRBV24-1 | - | TRBJ2-2
TGTGCCAGCGAGAACTCTGGGGCCAACGTCCTGACTTTC | CASENSGANVLTF | - | TRBV12-3/TRBV12-4 | many | TRBJ2-6
TGTGCCAGCAGTCCGGGACTAGGTTTTCCCGAGCAGTACTTC | CASSPGLGFPEQYF | TRBD2 | TRBV12-3/TRBV12-4 | many | TRBJ2-7
TGCAGCGCCGAAGGGGCTTTAGGCTATGGCTACACCTTC | CSAEGALGYGYTF | - | TRBV29-1 | - | TRBJ1-2
TGTGCCAGCAGCTTAGGAGTCTACGAGCAGTACTTC | CASSLGVYEQYF | - | TRBV7-8 | many | TRBJ2-7
TGTGCCAGCAGCTTAGGACGGACAGAACTGATTAGCTCTGGGGCCAACGTCCTGACTTTC | CASSLGRTELISSGANVLTF | - | TRBV7-8 | - | TRBJ2-6
TGCGCCAGCAGCCAGATTGCGCGAGCCTGCGAGCAGTACTTC | CASSQIARACEQYF | - | TRBV4-1 | - | TRBJ2-7
TGCAGCGTTCTGGGGGGACAGGGCCATTTTGGGGGTGGCTACACCTTC | CSVLGGQGHFGGGYTF | TRBD1 | TRBV29-1 | many | TRBJ1-2
TGTGCCGGCAGTTACGGGGGGGAGGGCTACACCTTC | CAGSYGGEGYTF | - | TRBV6-5 | - | TRBJ1-2
TGTGTCAGTAGCTTGAGCGGGGAGCTGTTTTTT | CVSSLSGELFF | - | TRBV11-3 | - | TRBJ2-2
TGTGCCGGCAGCTTAGAACGGGGGGGCACGCAGTATTTT | CAGSLERGGTQYF | TRBD2 | TRBV11-2 | - | TRBJ2-3
TGTGCCAGCAGTGCGACAGGGTTGGCTTTCTTT | CASSATGLAFF | TRBD1 | TRBV2 | - | TRBJ1-1
TGCGCCAGCAGCGCGGACAGGTCCAATGAGCAGTTCTTC | CASSADRSNEQFF | TRBD1 | TRBV5-1 | - | TRBJ2-1
TGCGCCAGCAGCCGACTTGTCGGAACACTTAATCAGCCCCAGCATTTT | CASSRLVGTLNQPQHF | - | TRBV4-1 | - | TRBJ1-5
TGTGCCAGCGGCTCGGCAGCAATAGGGACCCAGTACTTC | CASGSAAIGTQYF | - | TRBV12-3/TRBV12-4 | - | TRBJ2-5
TGTGCCAGCAGCGACACCGGCAGGGGAGCCTACGGGCAGTACTTC | CASSDTGRGAYGQYF | - | TRBV7-9 | - | TRBJ2-7
TGTGCCAGCAGTTTCGGAGCCAAAAACATGCAGTACTTC | CASSFGAKNMQYF | - | TRBV12-3/TRBV12-4 | - | TRBJ2-4
TGTGCCAGCAGTTTATTCGGTTCCGGTCCAACGCGAGCTTTCTTT | CASSLFGSGPTRAFF | - | TRBV12-3/TRBV12-4 | many | TRBJ1-1
TGTGCCAGCAGCCGGGGACAGCCGAGCAATCAGCCCCAGCATTTT | CASSRGQPSNQPQHF | TRBD1 | TRBV6-5 | many | TRBJ1-5
TGTGCCAGCAGCCAAACAGGGGGCGATCCTGAAGATTTCTTT | CASSQTGGDPEDFF | TRBD1 | TRBV6-6 | - | TRBJ1-1